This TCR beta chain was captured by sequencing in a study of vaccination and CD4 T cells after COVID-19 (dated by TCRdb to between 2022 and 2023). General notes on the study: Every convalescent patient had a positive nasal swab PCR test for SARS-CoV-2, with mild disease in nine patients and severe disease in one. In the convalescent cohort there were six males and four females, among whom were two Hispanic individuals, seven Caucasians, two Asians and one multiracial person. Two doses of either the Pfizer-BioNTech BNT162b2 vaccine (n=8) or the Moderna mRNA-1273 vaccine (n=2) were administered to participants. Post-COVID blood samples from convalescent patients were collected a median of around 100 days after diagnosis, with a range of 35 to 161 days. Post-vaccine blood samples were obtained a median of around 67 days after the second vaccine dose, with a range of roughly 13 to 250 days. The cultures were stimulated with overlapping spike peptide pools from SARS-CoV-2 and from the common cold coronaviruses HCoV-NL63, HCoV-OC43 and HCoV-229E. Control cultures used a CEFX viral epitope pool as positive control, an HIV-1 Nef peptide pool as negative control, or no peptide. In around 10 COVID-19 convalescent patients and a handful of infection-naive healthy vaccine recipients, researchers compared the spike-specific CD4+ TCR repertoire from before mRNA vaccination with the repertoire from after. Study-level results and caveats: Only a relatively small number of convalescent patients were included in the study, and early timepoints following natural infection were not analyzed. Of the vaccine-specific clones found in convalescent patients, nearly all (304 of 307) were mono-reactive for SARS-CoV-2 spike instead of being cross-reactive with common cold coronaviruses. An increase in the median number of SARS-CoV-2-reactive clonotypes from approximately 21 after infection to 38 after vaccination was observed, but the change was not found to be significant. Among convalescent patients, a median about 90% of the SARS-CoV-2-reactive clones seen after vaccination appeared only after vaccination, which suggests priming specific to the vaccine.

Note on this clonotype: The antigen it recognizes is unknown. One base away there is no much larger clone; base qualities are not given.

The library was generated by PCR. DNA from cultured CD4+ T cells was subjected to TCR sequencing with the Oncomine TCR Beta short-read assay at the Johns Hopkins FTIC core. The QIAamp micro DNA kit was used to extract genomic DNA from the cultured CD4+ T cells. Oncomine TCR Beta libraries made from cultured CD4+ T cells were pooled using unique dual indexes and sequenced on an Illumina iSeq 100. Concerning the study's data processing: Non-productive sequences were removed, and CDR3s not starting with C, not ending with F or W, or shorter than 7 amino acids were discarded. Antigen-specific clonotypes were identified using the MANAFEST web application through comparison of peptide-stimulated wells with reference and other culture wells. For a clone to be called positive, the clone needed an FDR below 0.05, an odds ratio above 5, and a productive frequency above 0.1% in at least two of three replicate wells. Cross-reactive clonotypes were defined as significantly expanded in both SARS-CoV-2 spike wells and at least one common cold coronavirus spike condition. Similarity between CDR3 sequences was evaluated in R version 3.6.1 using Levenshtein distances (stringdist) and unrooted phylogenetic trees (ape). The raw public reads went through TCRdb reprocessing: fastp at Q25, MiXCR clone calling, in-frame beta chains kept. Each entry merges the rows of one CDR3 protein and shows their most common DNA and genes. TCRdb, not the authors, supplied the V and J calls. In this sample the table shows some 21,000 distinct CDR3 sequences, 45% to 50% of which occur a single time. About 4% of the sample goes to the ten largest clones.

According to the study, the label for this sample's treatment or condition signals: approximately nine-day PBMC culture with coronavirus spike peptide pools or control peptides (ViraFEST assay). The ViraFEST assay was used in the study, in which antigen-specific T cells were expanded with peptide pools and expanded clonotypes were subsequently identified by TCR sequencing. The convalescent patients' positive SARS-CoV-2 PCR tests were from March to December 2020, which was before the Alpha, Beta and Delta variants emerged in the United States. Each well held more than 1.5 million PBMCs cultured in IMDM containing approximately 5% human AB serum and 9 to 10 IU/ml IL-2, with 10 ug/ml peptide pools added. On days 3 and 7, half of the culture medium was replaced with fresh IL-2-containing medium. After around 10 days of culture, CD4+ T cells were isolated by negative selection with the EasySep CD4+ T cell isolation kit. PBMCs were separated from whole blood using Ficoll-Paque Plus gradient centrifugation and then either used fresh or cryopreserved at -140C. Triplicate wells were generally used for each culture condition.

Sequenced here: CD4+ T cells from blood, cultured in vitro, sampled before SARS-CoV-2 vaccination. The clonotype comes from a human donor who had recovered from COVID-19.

In nucleotide form, the sequence is TGTGCCAGCAGTTCCCCATCCCCTAGGGGCGAGCAGTACTTC. Translated, it gives CASSSPSPRGEQYF. Rearrangement joined TRBV6-5 to TRBJ2-7; D gene: possibly TRBD1, on 5 matching bases. From its cysteine to its phenylalanine, the CDR3 spans 14 amino acids. Kept here is only the CDR3 DNA, which spans 42 bases and is read in frame from base 1. In the germline V gene, CDR1 corresponds to MNHEY and CDR2 to SVGAGI. At the junction V is shortened by 4 bases and J by 6 bases, with 16 bases in between.